A selection of T cell receptor beta chains follows, all from one sample in a study of blood T cells in healthy people across ages. In TCRdb, the 5' RACE reads were re-called with MiXCR into one record per CDR3 protein. The table has 1.5 million to 2 million distinct CDR3 sequences, around 48% seen once. Sequenced sample: blood. The source of these receptors is a woman in her thirties or forties in good health. Both conserved end residues are part of each CDR3. Each record gives: clone size, J gene, D gene, V gene, CDR3 DNA, CDR3 protein. D genes are given only for firm matches. A clone size is listed for some rows: how often the clone was seen (once, few, many), or a class if it is expanded.

>-|TRBJ2-3|-|TRBV20-1
TGCAGTGCCCCTTTAGGGGGGCAGTATTTT
CSAPLGGQYF
>once|TRBJ2-4|TRBD1|TRBV4-3
TGCGCCAGCAGCCACGTGACAGGGGGCGGGGACATTCAGTACTTC
CASSHVTGGGDIQYF
>many|TRBJ2-4|-|TRBV6-5
TGTGCCAGCAGCCAGGTAGCCAAAAACATTCAGTACTTC
CASSQVAKNIQYF
>-|TRBJ1-1|TRBD1|TRBV20-1
TGCAGTCCCGGACAGGGAACAGGCACTGAAGCTTTCTTT
CSPGQGTGTEAFF
>once|TRBJ1-6|-|TRBV6-5
TGTGCCAGCAGTTACAGCAGGGGTGCCCCCAATTCACCCCTCCACTTT
CASSYSRGAPNSPLHF
>-|TRBJ1-5|TRBD1|TRBV7-2
TGTGCCAGCAGCTTAGAGGGGGCAGCGGGTAATCAGCCCCAGCATTTT
CASSLEGAAGNQPQHF
>few|TRBJ1-5|-|TRBV20-1
TGCAGTGCTAGAGATCCCAGGGGAGCCAATCAGCCCCAGCATTTT
CSARDPRGANQPQHF
>-|TRBJ2-1|-|TRBV14
TGTGCCAGCAGCCAAAAGCCAACCCCAGGGTTTCTGTTCTTC
CASSQKPTPGFLFF
>few|TRBJ2-3|-|TRBV20-1
TGCAGTGCTAACGTCCCCGAAGGATTCTTCACAGATACGCAGTATTTT
CSANVPEGFFTDTQYF
>-|TRBJ1-2|-|TRBV4-3
TGCGCCAGCAGCCAAGAGTATGCGCAGGGAGGCTATGGCTACACCTTC
CASSQEYAQGGYGYTF
>-|TRBJ1-2|-|TRBV15
TGTGCCACCAGCAGAGTCGGGGCAGGCTACACCTTC
CATSRVGAGYTF
>-|TRBJ2-1|-|TRBV6-2/TRBV6-3
TGTGCCAGCAGTTATGCGGGGCTGCATTCGGGTGAGCAGTTCTTC
CASSYAGLHSGEQFF
>-|TRBJ1-2|TRBD1|TRBV7-2
TGTGCCAGCAGCATCGGACAGGGGCATGGCTACACCTTC
CASSIGQGHGYTF
>-|TRBJ2-3|TRBD2|TRBV9
TGTGCCAGCAGCGTAACCGGGACTAGCGGGGCAGATACGCAGTATTTT
CASSVTGTSGADTQYF
>-|TRBJ2-3|TRBD2|TRBV5-1
TGCGCCAGCAGCTTAGCGGGGGACTACACAGATACGCAGTATTTT
CASSLAGDYTDTQYF
>-|TRBJ2-5|-|TRBV18
TGTGCCAGCTCACCAGATCAGGGGCTCCAAGAGACCCAGTACTTC
CASSPDQGLQETQYF
>-|TRBJ2-1|-|TRBV7-9
TGTGCCAGCAGCTTATCGGCAGTCTACAATGAGCAGTTCTTC
CASSLSAVYNEQFF
>-|TRBJ2-7|-|TRBV7-2
TGTGCCAGCAGCCTAGTCTTGCCCTACGAGCAGTACTTC
CASSLVLPYEQYF
>-|TRBJ2-1|TRBD1|TRBV2
TGTGCCAGCTTGGGGACAGTATACAATGAGCAGTTCTTC
CASLGTVYNEQFF
>few|TRBJ2-3|-|TRBV7-2
TGTGCCAGCAGCTTAGGGAGCCAAACAACAGATACGCAGTATTTT
CASSLGSQTTDTQYF
>few|TRBJ2-1|TRBD1|TRBV29-1
TGCAGCGCCCAGAAGGGACAGGGAGGCTCCTACAATGAGCAGTTCTTC
CSAQKGQGGSYNEQFF
>-|TRBJ2-7|-|TRBV6-2/TRBV6-3
TGTGCCAGCAGAGAAGAAATCTACAATGAGCAGTACTTC
CASREEIYNEQYF
>few|TRBJ2-1|TRBD2|TRBV3-1
TGTGCCAGCAGCCCCCCCCCTAGCGGGGGGCAACAAAATGCGCAGTTCTTC
CASSPPPSGGQQNAQFF
>-|TRBJ1-5|-|TRBV7-2
TGTGCCAGCAGCTTAGGTGGCAGGAACAATCAGCCCCAGCATTTT
CASSLGGRNNQPQHF
>few|TRBJ1-6|-|TRBV20-1
TGCAGTGCTAGGGGGTTGGGGGATTCACCCCTCCACTTT
CSARGLGDSPLHF
>-|TRBJ2-5|-|TRBV13
TGTGCCAGCAGCCGAGGGGTGGTAGGCGAGACCCAGTACTTC
CASSRGVVGETQYF
>few|TRBJ2-4|-|TRBV2
TGTGCCAGCGGGAATAGACAGACCGCGTACTTC
CASGNRQTAYF
>few|TRBJ2-7|-|TRBV20-1
TGCAGTGCTAGAGATGCAGGGTCGAGCTCCTACGAGCAGTACTTC
CSARDAGSSSYEQYF
>-|TRBJ2-5|-|TRBV3-1
TGTGCCAGCAGCCAAGATTCCGGGGGCGGAAGGACCCAGTACTTC
CASSQDSGGGRTQYF
>-|TRBJ1-2|-|TRBV7-2
TGTGCCAGCAGCTCAGCGGGGGGCGATTATGGCTACACCTTC
CASSSAGGDYGYTF
>-|TRBJ2-5|-|TRBV7-7
TGTGCTAGCAGCTTAGGGGTACAGCGGCAAGAGACCCAGTACTTC
CASSLGVQRQETQYF
>-|TRBJ1-4|-|TRBV2
TGTGCCAGCAGTGCCCCGGGGTTATCAGGGCTCGGGGAAAAACTGTTTTTT
CASSAPGLSGLGEKLFF
>-|TRBJ1-1|TRBD1|TRBV4-2
TGTGCCAGCAGCCAAGATCGCAGGGGGCCCCTCAACACTGAAGCTTTCTTT
CASSQDRRGPLNTEAFF
>few|TRBJ2-5|-|TRBV10-2
TGCGCCAGCAGGGGCTTGTCGTGGGAGCAGTACTTC
CASRGLSWEQYF
>-|TRBJ2-1|TRBD2|TRBV29-1
TGCAGCGTTGAATTGGGCGGGGGGGCCTTGGGTGAGCAGTTCTTC
CSVELGGGALGEQFF
>once|TRBJ2-5|-|TRBV7-2
TGTGCCAGCAGCTCCTCGGTTGCCAGGGAGAACAATGAGCAGTACTTC
CASSSSVARENNEQYF
>few|TRBJ1-5|-|TRBV12-3/TRBV12-4
TGTGCCAGCAGTTTCGGGGCCTCAGGGTACGTCGTTCAGCCCCAGCATTTT
CASSFGASGYVVQPQHF
>-|TRBJ2-1|-|TRBV9
TGTGCCAGCAGCCATCAGGGCTTTGCCTACAATGAGCAGTTCTTC
CASSHQGFAYNEQFF
>-|TRBJ2-3|-|TRBV29-1
TGCAGCGTTCTCGATACGCAGTATTTT
CSVLDTQYF
>few|TRBJ2-4|-|TRBV6-6
TGTGCCAGCAGTATTCAGGCCGAAAACATTCAGTACTTC
CASSIQAENIQYF
>few|TRBJ2-3|TRBD2|TRBV27
TGTGCCAGCAGTTTATTGAGCGGGGGGCTCCCCTCGCAGTATTTT
CASSLLSGGLPSQYF
>-|TRBJ2-5|-|TRBV6-2/TRBV6-3
TGTGCCAGCAGGGACCTTAGAGGGGGGCCCTCCACCGAGACCCAGTACTTC
CASRDLRGGPSTETQYF
>-|TRBJ2-5|TRBD1|TRBV6-2/TRBV6-3
TGTGCCAGCAGTTACGGGGACAGGGCTAGAGAGACCCAGTACTTC
CASSYGDRARETQYF
>few|TRBJ1-2|TRBD1|TRBV18
TGTGCCAGCTCACCCGAGGGACAGGGGCTATCCGGCTACACCTTC
CASSPEGQGLSGYTF
>-|TRBJ2-7|-|TRBV24-1
TGTGCCACCAGTGATGCGGACAGTTACAATGAGCAGTACTTC
CATSDADSYNEQYF